This T cell receptor (beta chain) is drawn from a study of blood T cell repertoires in COVID-19. At the level of the study: For recovered donors of Cohort 3, there were two negative PCRs, clearance, or symptom resolution. Sites across the United States, Italy and Spain contributed samples from acute and convalescent COVID-19.

The CDR3 runs to 19 residues. The V and J ends lost 1 base and 1 base, in that order; junction bases with no gene match: 14. Germline assignment: CDR1 LGHDT and CDR2 YNNKEL (reference sequence). This table comes from immunoSEQ multiplex PCR, and its TCRdb copy is limited to in-frame clones, with some not included. The profile shows 200,000 to 250,000 clones, less than 90% of them singletons. In terms of age and location, participants ranged from roughly 18 to 100 years and lived in about two dozen US areas. Sequencing was done on a sample of PBMCs or T cells enriched from blood (not recorded which). The genes are TRBV3-1 (or the pseudogene TRBV3-2) and TRBJ1-1; 8 nucleotides agree with TRBD1. The source is a woman aged 45 to 65 in a cohort exposed to, infected with or recovered from COVID-19 (not recorded which). DNA of the CDR3: TGTGCCAGCAGCCAAGTTCGCCCGGGGCAGGGGGCTCGGAACACTGAAGCTTTCTTT. This translates into CASSQVRPGQGARNTEAFF.